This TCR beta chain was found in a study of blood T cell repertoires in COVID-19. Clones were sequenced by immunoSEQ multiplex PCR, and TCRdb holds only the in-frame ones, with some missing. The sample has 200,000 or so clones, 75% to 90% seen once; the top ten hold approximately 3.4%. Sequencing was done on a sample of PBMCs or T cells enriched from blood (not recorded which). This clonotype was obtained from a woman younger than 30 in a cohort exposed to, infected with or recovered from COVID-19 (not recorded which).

The CDR3 region has the DNA TGTGCCAGCAGGAGATGGGGACTCCGAGAGACCCAGTACTTC. Translated: CASRRWGLRETQYF. This sequence joins TRBV28 and TRBJ2-5; a weak D match, TRBD2 (6 bases). Germline V gene sequence: CDR1 MDHEN, CDR2 SYDVKM. V was clipped by 6 bases and J by 4 bases, with 15 bases between them. The CDR3 extends over 14 amino acids.